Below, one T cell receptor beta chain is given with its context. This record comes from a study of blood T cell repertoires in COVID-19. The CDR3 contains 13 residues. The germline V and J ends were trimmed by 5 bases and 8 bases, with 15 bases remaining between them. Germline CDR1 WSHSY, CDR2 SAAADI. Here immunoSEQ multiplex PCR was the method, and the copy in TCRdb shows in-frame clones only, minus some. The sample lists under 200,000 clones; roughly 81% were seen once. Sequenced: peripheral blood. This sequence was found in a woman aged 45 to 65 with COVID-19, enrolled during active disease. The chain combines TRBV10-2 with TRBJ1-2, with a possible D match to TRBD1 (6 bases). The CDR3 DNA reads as TGCGCCAGCAGTTTCGACAGGAATAAGGGCTACACCTTC. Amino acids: CASSFDRNKGYTF.